Shown below are 27 T cell receptor beta chains from a single sample sequenced in a study of control samples from healthy donors and cancer patients. Produced via immunoSEQ multiplex PCR; TCRdb's table is partial and in-frame only. The table has about 10,000 clones, approximately 91% seen once. The sequencing input was PBMCs. The receptors shown here come from a man aged 60 to 75 with colorectal cancer.

The chain is built from TRBV25-1 and TRBJ1-5; no firm D call. The CDR3 is 12 residues long. Trimming shortened V by 3 bases and J by 5 bases, and 5 bases separated the two germline ends. CDR1 and CDR2 (germline): MGHDK, SYGVNS. CDR3 in amino acids: CASSDGDQPQHF. CDR3 DNA: TGTGCCAGCAGTGACGGAGATCAGCCCCAGCATTTT. The entire variable domain, with the rest obtained from reference TRBV25-1 and TRBJ1-5, is as follows: EADIYQTPRYLVIGTGKKITLECSQTMGHDKMYWYQQDPGMELHLIHYSYGVNSTEKGDLSSESTVSRIRTEHFPLTLESARPSHTSQYLCASSDGDQPQHFGDGTRLSIL.

This clone is a singleton in its sample. The gene calls are TRBV6-6 and TRBJ2-7, with TRBD1 matching 7 bases. The germline V gene has CDR1 MNHNY and CDR2 SVGAGI (reference sequence). The CDR3 spans 14 residues. Unmatched junction bases numbered 7, after V lost 6 bases and J lost 2 bases. This chain's CDR3 is CASSYDGTAYEQYF. CDR3 DNA sequence: TGTGCCAGCAGCTACGACGGGACAGCCTACGAGCAGTACTTC.

The chain uses TRBV12-3 or TRBV12-4 and TRBJ1-2, with D uncertain. V lost 2 bases and J lost 4, with 5 bases in between. This CDR3 contains 12 residues. The CDR3 coding sequence is TGTGCCAGCAGTTTAACGGGCTATGGCTACACCTTC. This sequence encodes CASSLTGYGYTF.

The chain recombines TRBV10-3 with TRBJ2-1, with TRBD1 matching 8 bases. The J segment lost 7 bases and the V segment lost 10 bases, leaving 9 bases of the junction unmatched. Germline loops: CDR1 ENHRY, CDR2 SYGVKD. This CDR3 spans 13 amino acids. The CDR3 sequence is CATTGTGQNEQFF. CDR3 nucleotides: TGTGCCACCACCGGGACAGGTCAAAATGAGCAGTTCTTC.

This clone was recorded once. CDR3 nucleotide sequence: TGTGCCAGCAGTGCGGGACGGAACTCTGGAAACACCATATATTTT. Translating gives CASSAGRNSGNTIYF. The rearrangement links TRBV2 to TRBJ1-3; weak D call: TRBD1 (5 bases). The length of the CDR3 is 15 residues. CDR1 is SNHLY, CDR2 FYNNEI, per germline. V lost 4 bases, J lost 0 bases, and 10 bases lay in between.

The rearrangement links TRBV6-2 or TRBV6-3 to TRBJ1-1, with TRBD1 identical over 8 bases. Germline assignment: CDR1 MNHEY and CDR2 SVGEGT. The CDR3 length is 12 residues. The trim removed 5 bases at V and 10 bases at J, leaving 6 bases unmatched. Written as DNA, the CDR3 is TGTGCCAGCAGTAGATCCGGGACAGGAGCTTTCTTT. Translation gives CASSRSGTGAFF.

This clone occurred once. The chain combines TRBV2 with TRBJ2-1; 11 bases are shared with TRBD2. CDR1 is SNHLY and CDR2 is FYNNEI in the germline V gene. The J segment lost 9 bases and the V segment lost 6 bases, leaving 10 bases of the junction unmatched. There are 15 residues in the CDR3. CDR3 in amino acids: CASRGSGGAGGEQFF. The CDR3 bases are TGTGCCAGCAGGGGTAGCGGGGGGGCCGGTGGTGAGCAGTTCTTC.

The gene calls are TRBV20-1 and TRBJ2-1, with D hard to call. This CDR3 region has 13 residues. The germline CDR1 and CDR2 sequences are DFQATT and SNEGSKA (reference sequence). V was trimmed by 3 bases and J by 5 bases, leaving 11 bases between them. This CDR3 reads CSASWTLDNEQFF. The CDR3 DNA sequence: TGCAGTGCTAGTTGGACCTTGGACAATGAGCAGTTCTTC.

This clone was seen once. The genes are TRBV11-2 and TRBJ1-2; D gene ambiguous. CDR3 length: 13 residues. From germline, CDR1 is SGHAT and CDR2 FQNNGV. V lost 7 bases, J lost 4 bases, and 13 bases lay in between. CDR3 nucleotide sequence: TGTGCCAGCATGGGCCGATCGACCTATGGCTACACCTTC. Protein sequence: CASMGRSTYGYTF.

The rearrangement joins TRBV5-4 to TRBJ2-1; D is uncertain. This CDR3 is 12 amino acids long. V was shortened by 1 base and J by 5 bases, with 4 bases between the two germline ends. From germline, CDR1 is SGHNT and CDR2 YYREEE (reference sequence). CDR3 amino acids: CASSLIDNEQFF. CDR3 DNA: TGTGCCAGCAGCTTGATAGACAATGAGCAGTTCTTC.

J is TRBJ1-2 and V is TRBV7-9; no reliable D call. The germline CDR1 and CDR2 sequences are SEHNR and FQNEAQ (reference sequence). The CDR3 totals 13 residues. The V gene lost 3 bases and the J gene lost 3 bases, with 8 bases spanning the gap. CDR3 in amino acids: CASSLDGHYGYTF. CDR3 DNA sequence: TGTGCCAGCAGCTTGGACGGCCACTATGGCTACACCTTC.

The CDR3 is CASSFEGTTEAFF. In DNA, the CDR3 is TGTGCCAGCAGCTTCGAGGGGACCACTGAAGCTTTCTTT. V usage is TRBV5-5 and J usage is TRBJ1-1; TRBD1 is a possible D gene (5 bases). The germline gives CDR1 SGHKS, CDR2 YYEKEE (reference sequence). This CDR3 comprises 13 residues. The V end lost 2 bases, the J end lost 4 bases, and 9 bases lay between the germline ends.

The genes are TRBV6-2 or TRBV6-3 and TRBJ1-1, with D hard to call. CDR3 length: 11 amino acids. V gave up 6 bases and J gave up 7 bases, with 9 bases separating them. Germline CDR1 is MNHEY and CDR2 is SVGEGT. The CDR3 DNA reads TGTGCCAGCAGCGAGGGCAGTGAAGCTTTCTTT. This gives the protein CASSEGSEAFF.

The rearrangement links TRBV9 to TRBJ1-3; D unclear. Germline CDR1 reads SGDLS; CDR2 reads YYNGEE. The CDR3 is 14 residues long. Trimming left V 0 bases short and J 0 bases short, with 4 bases between. The CDR3 bases are TGTGCCAGCAGCGTAGACCACTCTGGAAACACCATATATTTT. Translation gives CASSVDHSGNTIYF.

The chain employs TRBV28 and TRBJ1-2; D is uncertain. The V gene's germline CDR1 is MDHEN and CDR2 SYDVKM. The CDR3 has 13 amino acids. Trimming removed 6 bases from V and 3 bases from J, with 11 bases in between. The CDR3 sequence: CASSFQTDYGYTF. The CDR3 region has the DNA TGTGCCAGCAGCTTTCAGACGGACTATGGCTACACCTTC.

The chain employs TRBV4-2 and TRBJ2-1; 10 nucleotides line up with TRBD2. Germline CDR1 and CDR2: LGHNA and YNFKEQ. The J segment lost 1 base and the V segment lost 1 base, leaving 7 bases of the junction unmatched. The CDR3 is 18 residues long. The CDR3 nucleotides read TGTGCCAGCAGCCAAGTGGCAGCGGGGGGGCTGTCCTACAATGAGCAGTTCTTC. This codes for CASSQVAAGGLSYNEQFF.

The gene calls are TRBV7-2 and TRBJ1-2; the match to TRBD1 covers 7 bases. Germline V gene lookup returns CDR1 SGHTA and CDR2 FQGNSA. CDR3 length: 14 residues. V gave up 5 bases and J gave up 4 bases; unmatched junction bases: 7. CDR3 amino acids: CASSLRQGGYGYTF. As DNA, the CDR3 is TGTGCCAGCAGCCTAAGACAGGGCGGCTATGGCTACACCTTC.

V is TRBV7-8 and J is TRBJ2-6, with D unclear. The CDR3 covers 18 residues. Between the trimmed V and J ends, which lost 1 base and 0 bases, there was a span of 13 bases. Germline V CDR1 and CDR2: SGHVS, FQNEAQ. Here the CDR3 reads CASSLDRLHLSGANVLTF. CDR3 coding DNA: TGTGCCAGCAGCTTAGATCGCCTACACCTCTCTGGGGCCAACGTCCTGACTTTC.

The V gene is TRBV7-2, the J gene TRBJ1-1, with 12 positions matching TRBD1. The germline gives CDR1 SGHTA, CDR2 FQGNSA. J was trimmed by 8 bases and V by 3 bases; bases with no gene match: 19. This CDR3 spans 19 amino acids. The CDR3 DNA follows: TGTGCCAGCAGCTTTCTGGGGACAGGGGGCGTTGTCAGTAGCGAAGAAGCTTTCTTT. Its translation is CASSFLGTGGVVSSEEAFF.

The chain links TRBV24-1 to TRBJ1-4, with TRBD1 as a possible D gene (5 bases). The CDR3 extends over 13 amino acids. V lost 12 bases, J lost 3 bases, and 13 bases lay in between. Germline CDR1 and CDR2: KGHDR and SFDVKD. In DNA, the CDR3 is TGTGCCGCTCGACAGCCTTCTAATGAAAAACTGTTTTTT. Its translation: CAARQPSNEKLFF.

The chain recombines TRBV7-9 with TRBJ1-4; TRBD1 matches 7 bases. Germline V lookup: CDR1 SEHNR, CDR2 FQNEAQ (reference sequence). This CDR3 region has 14 residues. The junction had 3 bases not matched to a gene; V was cut back by 2 bases and J by 6 bases. CDR3 region: CASSLSRGYEKLFF. CDR3 nucleotides: TGTGCCAGCAGCTTAAGCAGGGGGTATGAAAAACTGTTTTTT.

A word on this clone: The junction shows a germline mismatch at one end, possibly a read error. This sequence joins TRBV7-2 and TRBJ2-7; 10 bases line up with TRBD2. The CDR3 consists of 15 residues. Germline CDR1 reads SGHTA; CDR2 reads FQGNSA. For the CDR3, the DNA is TGTGCCAGCAGCGTAGCGGGGGGTTCCTCCTACGAGCAGTACTTC. Protein: CASSVAGGSSYEQYF.

This clone has just one count. This sequence joins TRBV7-2 and TRBJ1-1; no reliable D call. Germline-derived CDR1 and CDR2 are SGHTA and FQGNSA. This CDR3 is built from 13 residues. V was cut by 1 base and J by 1 base, with 4 bases left in between. The CDR3 spells CASSLDQNTEAFF. The CDR3 bases are TGTGCCAGCAGCTTAGACCAGAACACTGAAGCTTTCTTT.

The genes are TRBV5-4 and TRBJ2-4; D gene uncertain. This CDR3 has 14 amino acids. V gave up 2 bases and J gave up 0 bases, with 6 bases separating them. Germline V gene data show CDR1 as SGHNT and CDR2 as YYREEE (reference sequence). The chain's CDR3 is CASSFKAAKNIQYF. DNA for the CDR3: TGTGCCAGCAGCTTCAAGGCAGCCAAAAACATTCAGTACTTC.

This clone was seen just once. The chain combines TRBV7-9 with TRBJ1-6; 7 bases are a match to TRBD1. Germline V CDR1 and CDR2: SEHNR, FQNEAQ (reference sequence). The V gene end was trimmed by 5 bases and the J gene end by 0 bases; junction bases not matched to a gene: 4. The CDR3 is 16 residues long. The CDR3 DNA sequence: TGTGCCAGCAGCGGCGGGACAGTCTCCTATAATTCACCCCTCCACTTT. It is translated as CASSGGTVSYNSPLHF. The entire variable domain, with the rest obtained from reference TRBV7-9 and TRBJ1-6, is as follows: DTGVSQNPRHKITKRGQNVTFRCDPISEHNRLYWYRQTLGQGPEFLTYFQNEAQLEKSRLLSDRFSAERPKGSFSTLEIQRTEQGDSAMYLCASSGGTVSYNSPLHFGNGTRLTVT.

J is TRBJ1-1 and V is TRBV7-8; D gene uncertain. V was trimmed by 2 bases and J by 4 bases, leaving 11 bases between them. The CDR3 extends over 14 amino acids. Germline V gene data show CDR1 as SGHVS and CDR2 as FQNEAQ. The CDR3 here is CASSLLPGSTEAFF. As DNA, the CDR3 is TGTGCCAGCAGCTTACTCCCAGGCTCCACTGAAGCTTTCTTT.

This sequence joins TRBV4-3 and TRBJ2-3; TRBD2 agrees at 8 bases. Germline loops: CDR1 LGHNA, CDR2 YSLEER. This CDR3 region has 16 residues. The V gene end was trimmed by 4 bases and the J gene end by 2 bases; junction bases not matched to a gene: 8. The CDR3 spells CASSLDGGGPTDTQYF. For the CDR3, the DNA is TGCGCCAGCAGCCTGGACGGGGGGGGGCCCACAGATACGCAGTATTTT.